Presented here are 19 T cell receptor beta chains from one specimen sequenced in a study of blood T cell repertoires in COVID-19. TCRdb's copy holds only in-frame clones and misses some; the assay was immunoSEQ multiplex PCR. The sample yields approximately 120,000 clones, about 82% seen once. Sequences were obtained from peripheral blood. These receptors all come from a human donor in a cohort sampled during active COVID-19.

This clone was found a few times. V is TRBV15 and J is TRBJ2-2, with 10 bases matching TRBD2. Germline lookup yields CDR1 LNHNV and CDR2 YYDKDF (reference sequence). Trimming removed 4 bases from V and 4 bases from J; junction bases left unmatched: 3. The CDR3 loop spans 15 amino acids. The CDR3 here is CATSTGLAVTGELFF. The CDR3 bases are TGTGCCACCAGCACCGGACTAGCGGTCACCGGGGAGCTGTTTTTT.

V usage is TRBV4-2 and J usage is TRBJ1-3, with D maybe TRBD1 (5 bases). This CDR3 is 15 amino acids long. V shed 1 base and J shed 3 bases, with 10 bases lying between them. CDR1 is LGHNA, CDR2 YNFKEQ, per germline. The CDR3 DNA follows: TGTGCCAGCAGCCAAGGAGTCAGGGATGGAAACACCATATATTTT. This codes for CASSQGVRDGNTIYF.

The CDR3 spells CASNLERKYYEQYF. The CDR3 nucleotides read TGTGCCAGCAACCTCGAGCGGAAATACTACGAGCAGTACTTC. J is TRBJ2-7 and V is TRBV5-6; a possible D gene is TRBD2 (5 bases). The V gene lost 6 bases and the J gene lost 3 bases, with 16 bases spanning the gap. This CDR3 contains 14 residues. Germline values: CDR1 SGHDT, CDR2 YYEEEE.

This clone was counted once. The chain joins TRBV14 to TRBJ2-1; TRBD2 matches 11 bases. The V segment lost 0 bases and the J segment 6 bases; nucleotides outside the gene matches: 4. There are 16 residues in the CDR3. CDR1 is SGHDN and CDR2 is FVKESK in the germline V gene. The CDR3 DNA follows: TGTGCCAGCAGCCAAGAGTTAGCGGGAGGGGCCAATGAGCAGTTCTTC. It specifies CASSQELAGGANEQFF.

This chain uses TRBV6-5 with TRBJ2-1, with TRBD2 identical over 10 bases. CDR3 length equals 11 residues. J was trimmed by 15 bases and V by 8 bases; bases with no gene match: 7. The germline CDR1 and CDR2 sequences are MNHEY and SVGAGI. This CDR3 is CASFWTSGTFF. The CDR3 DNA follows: TGTGCCAGCTTCTGGACTAGCGGTACGTTCTTC.

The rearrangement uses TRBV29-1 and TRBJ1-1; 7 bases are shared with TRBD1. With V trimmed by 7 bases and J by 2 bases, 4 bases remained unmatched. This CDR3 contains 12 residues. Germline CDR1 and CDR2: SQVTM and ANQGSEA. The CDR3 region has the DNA TGCAGCGCAGACAGGGCCAACACTGAAGCTTTCTTT. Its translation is CSADRANTEAFF. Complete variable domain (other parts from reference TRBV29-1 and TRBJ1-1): SAVISQKPSRDICQRGTSLTIQCQVDSQVTMMFWYRQQPGQSLTLIATANQGSEATYESGFVIDKFPISRPNLTFSTLTVSNMSPEDSSIYLCSADRANTEAFFGQGTRLTVV.

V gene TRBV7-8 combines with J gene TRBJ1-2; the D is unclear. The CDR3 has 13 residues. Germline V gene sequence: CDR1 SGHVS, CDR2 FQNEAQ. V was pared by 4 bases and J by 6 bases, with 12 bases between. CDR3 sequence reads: CASSSSLRDGYTF. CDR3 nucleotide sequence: TGTGCCAGCAGCTCAAGTCTTCGGGATGGCTACACCTTC.

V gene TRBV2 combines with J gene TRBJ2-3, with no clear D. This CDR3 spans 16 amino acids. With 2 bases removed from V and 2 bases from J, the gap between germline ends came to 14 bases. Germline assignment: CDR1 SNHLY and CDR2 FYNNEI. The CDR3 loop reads CASSELPRSPTDTQYF. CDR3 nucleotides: TGTGCCAGCAGTGAATTGCCTAGAAGCCCCACAGATACGCAGTATTTT.

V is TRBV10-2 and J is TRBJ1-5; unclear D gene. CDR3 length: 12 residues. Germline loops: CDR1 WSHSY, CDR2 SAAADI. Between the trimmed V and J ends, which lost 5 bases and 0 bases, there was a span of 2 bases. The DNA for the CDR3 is TGCGCCAGCAGTTATAGCAATCAGCCCCAGCATTTT. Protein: CASSYSNQPQHF.

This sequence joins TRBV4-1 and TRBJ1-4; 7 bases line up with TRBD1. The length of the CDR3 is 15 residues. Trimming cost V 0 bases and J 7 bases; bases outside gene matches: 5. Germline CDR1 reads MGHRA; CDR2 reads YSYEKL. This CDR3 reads CASSQEQGGSEKLFF. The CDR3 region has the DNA TGCGCCAGCAGCCAAGAGCAGGGGGGAAGTGAAAAACTGTTTTTT.

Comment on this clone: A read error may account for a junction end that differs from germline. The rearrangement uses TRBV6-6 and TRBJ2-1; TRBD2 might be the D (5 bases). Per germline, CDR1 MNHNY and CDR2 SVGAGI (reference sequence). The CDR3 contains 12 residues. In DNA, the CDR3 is TGTGCCAGCAGTAAGGAATTTCCTAGCACGATCTTC. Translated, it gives CASSKEFPSTIF.

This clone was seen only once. The CDR3: CSAYITTGLAQETQYF. The CDR3 region has the DNA TGCAGCGCCTACATTACTACGGGACTAGCCCAAGAGACCCAGTACTTC. V usage is TRBV29-1 and J usage is TRBJ2-5; 9 nucleotides agree with TRBD2. The germline V gene encodes CDR1 SQVTM and CDR2 ANQGSEA. Trimming removed 7 bases from V and 1 base from J; junction bases left unmatched: 13. This CDR3 has 16 residues.

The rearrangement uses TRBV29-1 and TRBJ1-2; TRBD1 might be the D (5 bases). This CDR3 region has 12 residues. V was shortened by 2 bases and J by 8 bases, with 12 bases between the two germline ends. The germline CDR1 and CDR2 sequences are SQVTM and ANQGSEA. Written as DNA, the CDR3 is TGCAGCGTTGAACTGGGCAGGGCCGGCTACACCTTC. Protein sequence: CSVELGRAGYTF.

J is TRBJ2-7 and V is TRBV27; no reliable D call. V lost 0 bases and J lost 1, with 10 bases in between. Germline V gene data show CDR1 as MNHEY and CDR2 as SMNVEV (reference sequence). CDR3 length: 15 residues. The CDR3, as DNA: TGTGCCAGCAGTTTATCGACACAGTTTTCCTACGAGCAGTACTTC. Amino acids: CASSLSTQFSYEQYF.

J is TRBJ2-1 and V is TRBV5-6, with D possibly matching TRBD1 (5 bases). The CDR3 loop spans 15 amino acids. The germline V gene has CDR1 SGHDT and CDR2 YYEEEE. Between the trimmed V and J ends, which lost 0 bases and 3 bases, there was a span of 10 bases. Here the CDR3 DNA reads TGTGCCAGCAGCTTGGACAGGCTGGACTACAATGAGCAGTTCTTC. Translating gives CASSLDRLDYNEQFF.

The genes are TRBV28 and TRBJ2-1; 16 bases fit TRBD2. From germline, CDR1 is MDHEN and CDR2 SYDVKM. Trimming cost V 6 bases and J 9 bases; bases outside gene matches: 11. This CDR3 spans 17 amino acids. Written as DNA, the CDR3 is TGTGCCAGCAGCGACCCCGGGACTAGCGGGAGGGCCACTGAGCAGTTCTTC. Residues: CASSDPGTSGRATEQFF.

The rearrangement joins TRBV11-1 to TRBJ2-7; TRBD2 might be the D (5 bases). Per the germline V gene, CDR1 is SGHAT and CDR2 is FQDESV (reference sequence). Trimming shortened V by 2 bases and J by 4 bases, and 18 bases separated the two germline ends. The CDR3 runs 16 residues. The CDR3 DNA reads TGTGCCAGCAGCTTACCTGTTAGCGTTGATTCTTACGAGCAGTACTTC. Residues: CASSLPVSVDSYEQYF.

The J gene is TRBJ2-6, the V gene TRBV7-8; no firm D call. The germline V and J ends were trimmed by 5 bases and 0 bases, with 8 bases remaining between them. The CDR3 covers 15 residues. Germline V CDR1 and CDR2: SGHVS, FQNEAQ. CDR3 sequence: CASSAEVSGANVLTF. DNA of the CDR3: TGTGCCAGCAGCGCTGAGGTCTCTGGGGCCAACGTCCTGACTTTC.

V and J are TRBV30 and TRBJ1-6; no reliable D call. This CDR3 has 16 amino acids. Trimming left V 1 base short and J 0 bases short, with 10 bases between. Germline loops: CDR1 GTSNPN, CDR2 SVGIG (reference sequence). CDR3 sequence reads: CAWSGKSSSYNSPLHF. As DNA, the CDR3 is TGTGCCTGGAGTGGGAAATCTAGCTCCTATAATTCACCCCTCCACTTT.